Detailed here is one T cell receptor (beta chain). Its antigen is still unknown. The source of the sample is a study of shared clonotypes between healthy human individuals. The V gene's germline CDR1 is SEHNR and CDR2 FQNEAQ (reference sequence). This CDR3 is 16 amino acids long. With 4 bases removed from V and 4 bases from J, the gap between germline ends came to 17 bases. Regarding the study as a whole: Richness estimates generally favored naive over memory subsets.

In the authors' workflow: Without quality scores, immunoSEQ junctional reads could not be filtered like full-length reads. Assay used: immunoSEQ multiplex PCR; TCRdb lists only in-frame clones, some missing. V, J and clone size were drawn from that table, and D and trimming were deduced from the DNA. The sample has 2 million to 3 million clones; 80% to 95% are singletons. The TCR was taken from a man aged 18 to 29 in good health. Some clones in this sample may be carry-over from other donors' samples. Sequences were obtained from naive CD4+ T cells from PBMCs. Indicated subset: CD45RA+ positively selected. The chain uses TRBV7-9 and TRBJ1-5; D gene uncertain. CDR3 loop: CASSSPSDGLNQPQHF. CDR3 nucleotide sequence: TGTGCCAGCAGCTCCCCTTCTGACGGCTTGAATCAGCCCCAGCATTTT.